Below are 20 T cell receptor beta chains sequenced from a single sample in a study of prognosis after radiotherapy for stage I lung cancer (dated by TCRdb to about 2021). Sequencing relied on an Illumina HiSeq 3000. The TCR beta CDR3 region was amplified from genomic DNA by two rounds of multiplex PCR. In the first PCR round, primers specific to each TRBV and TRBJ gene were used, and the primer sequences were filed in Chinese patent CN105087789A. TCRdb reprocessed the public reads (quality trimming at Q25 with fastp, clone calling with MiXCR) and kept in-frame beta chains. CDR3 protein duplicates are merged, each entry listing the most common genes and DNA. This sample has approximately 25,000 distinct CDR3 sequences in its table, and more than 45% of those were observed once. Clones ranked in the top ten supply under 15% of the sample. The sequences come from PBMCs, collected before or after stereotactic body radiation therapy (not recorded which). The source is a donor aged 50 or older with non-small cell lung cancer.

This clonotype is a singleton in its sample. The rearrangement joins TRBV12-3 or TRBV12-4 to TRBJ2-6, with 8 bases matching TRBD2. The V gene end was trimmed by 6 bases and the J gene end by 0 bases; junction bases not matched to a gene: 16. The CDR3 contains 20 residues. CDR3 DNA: TGTGCCAGCAGCTACAAGGGGCCTGGACTAGCTTTCTCTGGGGCCAACGTCCTGACTTTC. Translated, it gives CASSYKGPGLAFSGANVLTF.

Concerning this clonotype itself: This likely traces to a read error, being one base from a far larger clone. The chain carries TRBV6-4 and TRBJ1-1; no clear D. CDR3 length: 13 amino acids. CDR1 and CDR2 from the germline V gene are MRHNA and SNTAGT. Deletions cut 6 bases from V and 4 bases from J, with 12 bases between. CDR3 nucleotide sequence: TGTGCCAGCAGGGGCAGTGAGTCCACTGAAGCTTTCTTT. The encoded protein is CASRGSESTEAFF.

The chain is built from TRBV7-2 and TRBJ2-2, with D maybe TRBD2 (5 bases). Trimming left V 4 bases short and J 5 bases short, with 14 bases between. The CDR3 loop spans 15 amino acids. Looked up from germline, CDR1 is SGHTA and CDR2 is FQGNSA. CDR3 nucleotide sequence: TGTGCCAGCAGCTCTGGACTTGTCTCGACCGGGGAGCTGTTTTTT. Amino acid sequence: CASSSGLVSTGELFF.

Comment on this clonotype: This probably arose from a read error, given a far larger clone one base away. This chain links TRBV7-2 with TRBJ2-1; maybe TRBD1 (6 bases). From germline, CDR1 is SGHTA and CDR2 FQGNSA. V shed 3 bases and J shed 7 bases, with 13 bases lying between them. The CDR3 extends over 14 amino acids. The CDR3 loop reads CASSLDLGGNEQFF. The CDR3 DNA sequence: TGTGCCAGCAGCTTGGACCTAGGGGGAAATGAGCAGTTCTTC.

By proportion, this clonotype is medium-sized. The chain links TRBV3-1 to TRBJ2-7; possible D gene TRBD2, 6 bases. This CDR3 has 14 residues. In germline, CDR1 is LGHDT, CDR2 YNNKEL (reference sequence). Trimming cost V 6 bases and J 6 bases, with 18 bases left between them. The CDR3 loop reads CASSYRRVFGEQYF. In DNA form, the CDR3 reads TGTGCCAGCAGTTACAGGAGGGTCTTCGGCGAGCAGTACTTC.

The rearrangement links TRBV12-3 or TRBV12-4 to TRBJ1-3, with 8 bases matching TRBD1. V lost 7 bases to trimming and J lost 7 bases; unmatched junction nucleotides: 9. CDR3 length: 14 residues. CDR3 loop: CASTPSRGPNTIYF. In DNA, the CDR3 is TGTGCCAGCACCCCTAGCAGGGGGCCGAACACCATATATTTT.

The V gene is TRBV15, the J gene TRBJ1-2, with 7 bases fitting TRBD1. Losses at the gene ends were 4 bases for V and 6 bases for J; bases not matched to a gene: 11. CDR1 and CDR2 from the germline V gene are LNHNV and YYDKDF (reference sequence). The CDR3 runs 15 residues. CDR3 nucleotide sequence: TGTGCCACCAGCAAGGGCAGACAGGGTATCAATGGCTACACCTTC. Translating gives CATSKGRQGINGYTF. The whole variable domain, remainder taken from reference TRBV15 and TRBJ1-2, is DAMVIQNPRYQVTQFGKPVTLSCSQTLNHNVMYWYQQKSSQAPKLLFHYYDKDFNNEADTPDNFQSRRPNTSFCFLDIRSPGLGDTAMYLCATSKGRQGINGYTFGSGTRLTVV.

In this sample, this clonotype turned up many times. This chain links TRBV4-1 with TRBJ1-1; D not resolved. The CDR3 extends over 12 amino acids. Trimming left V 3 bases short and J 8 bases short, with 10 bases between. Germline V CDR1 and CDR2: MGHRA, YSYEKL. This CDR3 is CASSHPRAEAFF. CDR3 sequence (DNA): TGCGCCAGCAGCCATCCCCGGGCCGAAGCTTTCTTT.

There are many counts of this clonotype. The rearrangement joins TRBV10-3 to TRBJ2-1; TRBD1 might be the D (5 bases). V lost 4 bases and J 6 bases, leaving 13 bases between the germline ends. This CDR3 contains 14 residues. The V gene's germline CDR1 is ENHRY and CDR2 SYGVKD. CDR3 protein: CAISGNTGFNEQFF. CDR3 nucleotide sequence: TGTGCCATCAGTGGTAATACAGGATTCAATGAGCAGTTCTTC.

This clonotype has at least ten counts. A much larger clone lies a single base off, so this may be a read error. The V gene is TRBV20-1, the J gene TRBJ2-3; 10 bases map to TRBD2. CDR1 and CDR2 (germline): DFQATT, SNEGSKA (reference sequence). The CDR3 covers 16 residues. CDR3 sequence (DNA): TGCAGGGTTTCAGCGGGAGGGCCCAAAAGCACAGATACGCAGTATTTT. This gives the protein CRVSAGGPKSTDTQYF.

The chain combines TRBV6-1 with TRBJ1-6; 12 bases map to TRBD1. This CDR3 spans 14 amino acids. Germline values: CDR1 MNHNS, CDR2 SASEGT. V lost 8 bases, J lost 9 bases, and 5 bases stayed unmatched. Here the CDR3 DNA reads TGTGCCAGCCAGGGGACAGGGGGCGTTTCACCCCTCCACTTT. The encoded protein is CASQGTGGVSPLHF.

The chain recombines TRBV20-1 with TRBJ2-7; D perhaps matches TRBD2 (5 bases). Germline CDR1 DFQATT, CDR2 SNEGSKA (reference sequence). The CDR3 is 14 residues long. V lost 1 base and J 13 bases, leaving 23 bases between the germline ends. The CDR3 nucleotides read TGCAGTGCTAGAGGGGTAGAGCGGACCTACGAGTATTACTTC. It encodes CSARGVERTYEYYF.

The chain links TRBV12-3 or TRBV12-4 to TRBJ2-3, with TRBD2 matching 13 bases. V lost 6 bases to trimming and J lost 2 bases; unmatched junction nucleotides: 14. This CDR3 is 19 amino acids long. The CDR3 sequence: CASSPGLAGVLPYTDTQYF. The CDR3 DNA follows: TGTGCCAGCAGCCCTGGACTAGCGGGAGTTCTCCCTTACACAGATACGCAGTATTTT.

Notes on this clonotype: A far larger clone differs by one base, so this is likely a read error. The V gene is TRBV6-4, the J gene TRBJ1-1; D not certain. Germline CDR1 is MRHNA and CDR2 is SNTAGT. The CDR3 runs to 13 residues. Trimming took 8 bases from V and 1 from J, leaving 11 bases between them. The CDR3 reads CASCLLRNTEAFF. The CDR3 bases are TGTGCCAGCTGCCTTCTACGGAACACTGAAGCTTTCTTT.

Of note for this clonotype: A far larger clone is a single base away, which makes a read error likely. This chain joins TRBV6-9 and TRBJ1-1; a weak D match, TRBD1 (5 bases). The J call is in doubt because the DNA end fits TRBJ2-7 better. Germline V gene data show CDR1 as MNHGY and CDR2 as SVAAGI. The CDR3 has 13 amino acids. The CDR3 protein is CASSYSQGYEQYF. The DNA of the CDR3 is TGTGCCAGCAGTTACTCCCAGGGATACGAGCAGTACTTC.

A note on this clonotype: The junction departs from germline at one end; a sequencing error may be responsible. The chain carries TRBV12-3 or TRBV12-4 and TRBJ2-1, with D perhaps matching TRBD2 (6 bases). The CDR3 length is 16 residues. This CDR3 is CASSRCEGGGYNEQLF. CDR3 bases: TGTGCCAGCAGCCGATGTGAGGGAGGTGGCTACAATGAGCAGCTCTTC.

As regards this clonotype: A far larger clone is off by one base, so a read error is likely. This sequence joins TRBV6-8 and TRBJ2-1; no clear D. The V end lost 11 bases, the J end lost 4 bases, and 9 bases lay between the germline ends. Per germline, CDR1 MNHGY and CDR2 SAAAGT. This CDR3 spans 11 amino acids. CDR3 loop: CASGEYNEQFF. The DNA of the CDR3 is TGTGCCTCTGGGGAATACAATGAGCAGTTCTTC.

The CDR3: CASSLTAGTGAAGEQFF. CDR3 nucleotides: TGTGCCAGCAGCTTAACGGCCGGGACAGGGGCTGCGGGTGAGCAGTTCTTC. The chain has TRBV11-3 and TRBJ2-1; 10 nucleotides line up with TRBD1. The CDR3 consists of 17 residues. Germline CDR1 reads SGHNT; CDR2 reads YENEEA. The V and J ends lost 2 bases and 9 bases, in that order; junction bases with no gene match: 13. Looking up the rest from reference TRBV11-3 and TRBJ2-1 gives the full variable domain: EAGVVQSPRYKIIEKKQPVAFWCNPISGHNTLYWYLQNLGQGPELLIRYENEEAVDDSQLPKDRFSAERLKGVDSTLKIQPAELGDSAVYLCASSLTAGTGAAGEQFFGPGTRLTVL.

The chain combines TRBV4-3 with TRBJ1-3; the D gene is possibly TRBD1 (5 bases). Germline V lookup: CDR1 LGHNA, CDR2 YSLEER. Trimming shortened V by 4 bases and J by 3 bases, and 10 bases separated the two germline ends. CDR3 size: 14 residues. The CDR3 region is CASSPQGSGNTIYF. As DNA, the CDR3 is TGCGCCAGCAGCCCCCAGGGTAGTGGAAACACCATATATTTT.

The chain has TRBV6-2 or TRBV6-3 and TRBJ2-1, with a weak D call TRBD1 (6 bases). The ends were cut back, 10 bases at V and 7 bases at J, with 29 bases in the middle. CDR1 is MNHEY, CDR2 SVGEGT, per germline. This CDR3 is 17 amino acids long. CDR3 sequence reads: CAIILKGVGQFWNEQFF. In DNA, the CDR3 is TGTGCCATCATCCTAAAGGGGGTGGGTCAGTTTTGGAATGAGCAGTTCTTC.